This TCR beta chain was recorded in a study of blood T cells in healthy people across ages. Study-level findings and limits: Donors of long life had a larger count of naive CD4+ cells and greater diversity than aged donors.

The use of a sample-barcoded 5' primer and a J-beta primer mix characterized a second PCR of 7 to 11 cycles. All cDNA molecules were each tagged by a template-switch adaptor with 12 random nucleotides. TCRdb ran MiXCR on the 5' RACE reads and lists one entry per CDR3 protein. This sample has about 970,000 distinct CDR3 sequences, with about 53% found just once. About this clonotype itself: The antigen remains unidentified.

The CDR3 loop spans 12 amino acids. V was shortened by 4 bases and J by 0 bases, with 7 bases between the two germline ends. Germline CDR1 reads DFQATT; CDR2 reads SNEGSKA (reference sequence). The TCR comes from a woman in her fifties or sixties in good health. Sequenced: blood. The rearrangement joins TRBV20-1 to TRBJ2-7, with a weak D call TRBD2 (6 bases). CDR3 loop: CSATSDSYEQYF. The DNA of the CDR3 is TGCAGTGCTACTAGCGACTCCTACGAGCAGTACTTC.